The present entry profiles one T cell receptor (beta chain) with its context. The antigen is undetermined. Trimming took 4 bases from V and 2 from J; bases not matched to a gene: 7. Per the germline V gene, CDR1 is MNHEY and CDR2 is SVGAGI. The CDR3 totals 15 residues. This sample was included in a study of beta chain features in type 1 diabetes. Study background: The patients were much like the healthy donors in age, gender and cell yields. Overall study findings and caveats: Researchers report that Type 1 diabetes patients had moderately but significantly shorter TCRB CDR3s across all four CD4+ subsets. Shorter templates might be favored by PCR, equally in patients and controls. Individuals with type 1 diabetes displayed fewer insertions and more deletions at VDJ junctions.

Reverse transcribing all isolated RNA meant expressed TCRB transcripts were sequenced. A few million reads were obtained on average from naive, central memory and regulatory T cell samples. Generated by immunoSEQ multiplex PCR, the TCRdb table keeps only in-frame clones and is missing some. The sample lists fewer than 30,000 clones; 56% were seen once. The clonotype originates from a woman between 18 and 29 years old with type 1 diabetes. Sequenced sample: Tregs from blood. The chain combines TRBV6-5 with TRBJ1-1; TRBD1 matches 7 bases. CDR3 loop: CASSSPRQGNTEAFF. The CDR3 DNA sequence: TGTGCCAGCAGTTCCCCGAGACAGGGAAACACTGAAGCTTTCTTT.